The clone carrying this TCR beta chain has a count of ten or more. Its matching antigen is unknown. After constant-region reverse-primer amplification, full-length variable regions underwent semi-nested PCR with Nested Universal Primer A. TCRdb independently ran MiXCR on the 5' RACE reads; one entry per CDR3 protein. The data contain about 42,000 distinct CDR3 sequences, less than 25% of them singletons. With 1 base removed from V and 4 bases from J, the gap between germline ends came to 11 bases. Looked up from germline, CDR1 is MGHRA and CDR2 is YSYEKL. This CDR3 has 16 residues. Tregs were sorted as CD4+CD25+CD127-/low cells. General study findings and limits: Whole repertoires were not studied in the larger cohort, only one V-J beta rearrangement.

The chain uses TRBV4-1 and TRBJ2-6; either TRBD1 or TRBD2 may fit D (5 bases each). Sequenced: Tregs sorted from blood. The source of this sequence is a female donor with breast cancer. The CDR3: CASSQVTGRGANVLTF. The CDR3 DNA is TGCGCCAGCAGCCAAGTAACGGGGCGGGGGGCCAACGTCCTGACTTTC.